This TCR beta chain was captured in a study of vaccination and CD4 T cells after COVID-19. Across the study: Investigators stimulated cells with overlapping spike peptides drawn from SARS-CoV-2, HCoV-NL63, HCoV-OC43 and HCoV-229E. Some control cultures received a CEFX pool, which served as the positive control. Others received an HIV-1 Nef pool or no peptide. Overall study findings and caveats: This study had few convalescent patients and no early post-infection samples.

An Oncomine TCR Beta short-read assay was used to sequence the DNA from cultured CD4+ T cells. Cultured CD4+ T cells yielded the extracted genomic DNA. MiXCR was run by TCRdb on the PCR reads, yielding one entry per CDR3 protein. The sample records 7,500 to 10,000 distinct CDR3 sequences, 28% being singletons. Trimming cost V 6 bases and J 0 bases, with 8 bases left between them. Germline CDR1 reads MNHEY; CDR2 reads SVGEGT. This CDR3 comprises 14 residues. As for this clonotype: Antigen unknown.

Stated treatment: approximately nine-day PBMC culture with coronavirus spike peptide pools or control peptides (ViraFEST assay). Prior to the COVID-19 pandemic (2011-2018), the unexposed donor's CD4+ T cells were collected. On day 3 and again on day 7, fresh IL-2 medium was used to replace half the medium. The source of this sequence is a human donor in good health. V gene TRBV6-2 or TRBV6-3 combines with J gene TRBJ2-2; D gene unclear. The sequenced sample was CD4+ T cells from blood, cultured in vitro. The DNA for the CDR3 is TGTGCCAGCAGAGTCGGTCCGAACACCGGGGAGCTGTTTTTT. This translates into CASRVGPNTGELFF.